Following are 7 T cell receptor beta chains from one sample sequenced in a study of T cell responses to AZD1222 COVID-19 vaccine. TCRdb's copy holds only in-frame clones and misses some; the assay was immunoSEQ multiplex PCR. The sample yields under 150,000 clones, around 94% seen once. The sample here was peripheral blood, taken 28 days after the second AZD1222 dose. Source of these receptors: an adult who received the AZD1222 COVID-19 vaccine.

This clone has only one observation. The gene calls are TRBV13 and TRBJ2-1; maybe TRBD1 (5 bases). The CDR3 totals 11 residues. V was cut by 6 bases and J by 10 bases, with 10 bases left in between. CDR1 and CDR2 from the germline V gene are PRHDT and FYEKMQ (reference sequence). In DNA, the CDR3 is TGTGCCAGCAGAAGATCAGGGGAGCAGTTCTTC. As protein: CASRRSGEQFF.

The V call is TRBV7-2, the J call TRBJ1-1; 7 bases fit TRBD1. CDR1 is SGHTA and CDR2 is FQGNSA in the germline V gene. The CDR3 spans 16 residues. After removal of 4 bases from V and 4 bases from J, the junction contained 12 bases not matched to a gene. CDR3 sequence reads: CASSYSRGALGTEAFF. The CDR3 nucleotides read TGTGCCAGCAGCTATTCCAGGGGGGCCTTGGGCACTGAAGCTTTCTTT.

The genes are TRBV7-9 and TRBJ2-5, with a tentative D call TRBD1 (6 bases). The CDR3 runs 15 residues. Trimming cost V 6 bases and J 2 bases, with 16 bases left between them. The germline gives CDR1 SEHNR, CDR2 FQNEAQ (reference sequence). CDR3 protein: CASSSQTGGQETQYF. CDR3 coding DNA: TGTGCCAGCAGTTCTCAGACAGGCGGTCAAGAGACCCAGTACTTC.

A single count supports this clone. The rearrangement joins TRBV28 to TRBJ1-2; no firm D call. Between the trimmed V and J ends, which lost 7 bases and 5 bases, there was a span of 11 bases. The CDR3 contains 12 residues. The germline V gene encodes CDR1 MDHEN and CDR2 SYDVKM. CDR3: CASKRGRYGYTF. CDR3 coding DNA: TGTGCCAGCAAAAGAGGGAGGTATGGCTACACCTTC.

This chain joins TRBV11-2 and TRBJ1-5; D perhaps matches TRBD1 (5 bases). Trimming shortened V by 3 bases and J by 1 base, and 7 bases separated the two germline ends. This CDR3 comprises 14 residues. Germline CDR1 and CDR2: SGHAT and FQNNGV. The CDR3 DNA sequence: TGTGCCAGCAGCTTTCGGGGCAGCAATCAGCCCCAGCATTTT. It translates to CASSFRGSNQPQHF. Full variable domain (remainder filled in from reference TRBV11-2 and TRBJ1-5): EAGVAQSPRYKIIEKRQSVAFWCNPISGHATLYWYQQILGQGPKLLIQFQNNGVVDDSQLPKDRFSAERLKGVDSTLKIQPAKLEDSAVYLCASSFRGSNQPQHFGDGTRLSIL.

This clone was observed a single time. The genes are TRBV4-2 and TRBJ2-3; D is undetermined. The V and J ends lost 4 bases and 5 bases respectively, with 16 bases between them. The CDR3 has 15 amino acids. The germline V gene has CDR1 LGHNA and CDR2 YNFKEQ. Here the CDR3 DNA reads TGTGCCAGCAGCCCCCTTGGAGTTACGAAAGATACGCAGTATTTT. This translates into CASSPLGVTKDTQYF.

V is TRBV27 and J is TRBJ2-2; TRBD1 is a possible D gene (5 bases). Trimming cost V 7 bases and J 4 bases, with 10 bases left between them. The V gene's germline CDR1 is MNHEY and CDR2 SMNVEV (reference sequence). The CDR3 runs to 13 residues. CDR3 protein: CASTRVGTGELFF. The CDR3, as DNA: TGTGCCAGCACCAGGGTTGGCACCGGGGAGCTGTTTTTT.